The sequence of this TCR beta chain was determined in a study of T cells in Graves' hyperthyroidism and ophthalmopathy. Study-level findings and limits: Stable hyperthyroidism was separated from ophthalmopathy by a model based on 13 V-J features.

With a duration under 2 months, the hyperthyroidism was newly diagnosed in patients aged 18 to 65. Each diagnosis was grounded in clinical symptoms, serum thyroxine and TRAb, thyroid ultrasound, and orbital computed tomography. It was RNA transcripts that yielded the amplified TCR beta CDR3 regions. First-round RT-PCR of the TCR CDR3 relied on the HTBI primer set. TCRdb analysed the multiplex PCR reads with MiXCR anew, one entry per CDR3 protein. The sample shows under 350,000 distinct CDR3 sequences, 15% to 20% of them seen only once. The sample holds many counts of this clonotype. Its antigen is not known. The CDR3 sequence is 15 residues long. V was shortened by 4 bases and J by 2 bases, with 15 bases between the two germline ends. Germline V gene lookup returns CDR1 LGHDT and CDR2 YNNKEL (reference sequence).

The gene calls are TRBV3-1 and TRBJ2-7, with D unresolved. What was sequenced was blood. The TCR originated in a woman between 50 and 59 years old with Graves' hyperthyroidism. Here the CDR3 reads CASSPEFWGTYEQYF. Here the CDR3 DNA reads TGTGCCAGCAGCCCCGAGTTCTGGGGTACCTACGAGCAGTACTTC.